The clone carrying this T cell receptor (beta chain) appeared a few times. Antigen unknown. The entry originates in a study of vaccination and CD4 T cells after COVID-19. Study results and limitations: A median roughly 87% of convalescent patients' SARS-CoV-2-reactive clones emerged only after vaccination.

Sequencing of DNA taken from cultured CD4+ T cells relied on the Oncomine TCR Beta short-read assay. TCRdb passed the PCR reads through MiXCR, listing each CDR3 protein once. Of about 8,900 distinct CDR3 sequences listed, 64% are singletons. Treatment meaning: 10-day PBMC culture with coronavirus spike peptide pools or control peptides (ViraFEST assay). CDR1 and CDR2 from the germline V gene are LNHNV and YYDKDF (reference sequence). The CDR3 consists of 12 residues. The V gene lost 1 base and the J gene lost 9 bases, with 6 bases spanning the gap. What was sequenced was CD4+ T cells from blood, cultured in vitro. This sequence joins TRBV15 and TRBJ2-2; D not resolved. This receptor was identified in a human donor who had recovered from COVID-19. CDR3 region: CATSRGERELFF. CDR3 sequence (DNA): TGTGCCACCAGCAGAGGGGAAAGGGAGCTGTTTTTT.